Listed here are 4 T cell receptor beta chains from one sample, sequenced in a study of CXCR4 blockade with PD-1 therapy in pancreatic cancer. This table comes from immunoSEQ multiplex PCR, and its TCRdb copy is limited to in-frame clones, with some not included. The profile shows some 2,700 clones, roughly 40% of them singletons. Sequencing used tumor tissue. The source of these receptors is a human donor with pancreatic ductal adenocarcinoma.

CDR3 coding DNA: TGTGCCAGCACCCCTCGGGCAGGGACGGGCACTGAAGCTTTCTTT. It yields the protein CASTPRAGTGTEAFF. The gene calls are TRBV6-8 and TRBJ1-1, with a tentative D call TRBD1 (5 bases). CDR3 length equals 15 residues. Germline V gives CDR1 MNHGY, CDR2 SAAAGT. V lost 7 bases, J lost 4 bases, and 19 bases lay in between.

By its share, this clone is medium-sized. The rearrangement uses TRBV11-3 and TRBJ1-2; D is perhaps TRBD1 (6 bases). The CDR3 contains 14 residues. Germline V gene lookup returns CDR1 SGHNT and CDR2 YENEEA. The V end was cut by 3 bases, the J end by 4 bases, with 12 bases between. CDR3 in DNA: TGTGCCAGCAGCTTGGGGGGCTCCGGCTATGGCTACACCTTC. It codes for CASSLGGSGYGYTF.

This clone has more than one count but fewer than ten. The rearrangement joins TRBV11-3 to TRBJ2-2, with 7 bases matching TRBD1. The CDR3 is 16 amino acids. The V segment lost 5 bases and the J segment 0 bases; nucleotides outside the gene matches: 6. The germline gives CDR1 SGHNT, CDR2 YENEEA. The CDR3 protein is CASSITGQTNTGELFF. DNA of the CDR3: TGTGCCAGCAGCATCACGGGACAGACGAACACCGGGGAGCTGTTTTTT.

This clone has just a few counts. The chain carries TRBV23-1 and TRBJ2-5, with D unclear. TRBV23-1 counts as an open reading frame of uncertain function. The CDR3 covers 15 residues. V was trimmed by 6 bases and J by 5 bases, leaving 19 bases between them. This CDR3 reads CASSQEKAARETQYF. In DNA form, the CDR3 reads TGCGCCAGCAGCCAAGAGAAGGCGGCTAGGGAGACCCAGTACTTC.